This record concerns one TCR beta chain sequence. This specimen belongs to a study of long-term antiretroviral therapy in people with HIV. Prior to DNA extraction, the samples held about 0.95-10 million cryopreserved PBMC. Survey-level immunoSEQ v3.0 assays were run. Measured with immunoSEQ multiplex PCR; TCRdb has only the in-frame clones, and not every one. The sample has 26,000 or so clones, 70% to 90% seen once. The germline V and J ends were trimmed by 0 bases and 9 bases, with 13 bases remaining between them. In germline, CDR1 is SGHDT, CDR2 YYEEEE. The CDR3 totals 14 residues. This specimen consisted of unsorted PBMCs, obtained 0.5 years after starting antiretroviral therapy. The rearrangement joins TRBV5-6 to TRBJ2-1, with a tentative D call TRBD1 (5 bases). This receptor was identified in a young woman with HIV. The CDR3 region is CASSLGQLVGEQFF. The DNA for the CDR3 is TGTGCCAGCAGCTTGGGACAGTTGGTTGGTGAGCAGTTCTTC.